Below, 13 T cell receptor beta chains from the same sample are listed, as sequenced in a study of shared clonotypes between healthy human individuals. This table comes from immunoSEQ multiplex PCR, and its TCRdb copy is limited to in-frame clones, with some not included. The table includes roughly 1 million clones, approximately 76% detected once. The source material was memory CD4+ T cells sorted from blood. Regarding subset: CD45RA-negative fraction. The source is a man aged 18 to 35 in good health.

Turning to this clone: Distinct nucleotide sequences in the sample also encode this CDR3. The chain carries TRBV6-5 and TRBJ1-5, with D tentatively TRBD1 (5 bases). Trimming removed 5 bases from V and 7 bases from J, with 12 bases in between. The CDR3 totals 13 residues. From germline, CDR1 is MNHEY and CDR2 SVGAGI. The CDR3 loop reads CASSGGDGQPQHF. DNA of the CDR3: TGTGCCAGCAGTGGAGGGGATGGGCAGCCCCAGCATTTT.

The chain is built from TRBV5-1 and TRBJ1-6; weak D call: TRBD1 (5 bases). CDR3 length: 15 residues. V lost 1 base and J 5 bases, leaving 10 bases between the germline ends. Germline V gene sequence: CDR1 SGHRS, CDR2 YFSETQ. Here the CDR3 reads CASSLWGTDNSPLHF. In DNA, the CDR3 is TGCGCCAGCAGCTTGTGGGGGACGGATAATTCACCCCTCCACTTT.

The J gene is TRBJ2-7, the V gene TRBV13, with 9 bases aligning to TRBD2. Unmatched junction bases numbered 15, after V lost 5 bases and J lost 7 bases. In germline, CDR1 is PRHDT, CDR2 FYEKMQ (reference sequence). The length of the CDR3 is 16 residues. The CDR3 region is CASSPDYSGRSEEQYF. CDR3 nucleotide sequence: TGTGCCAGCAGCCCAGATTACAGCGGGAGGTCTGAAGAGCAGTACTTC.

In its sample, this clone was seen many times. This sample includes further DNA sequences coding for the same CDR3. This rearrangement joins TRBV9 to TRBJ2-1; D gene uncertain. The germline CDR1 and CDR2 sequences are SGDLS and YYNGEE. Trimming stripped 1 base from V and 3 bases from J, with 5 bases between. The CDR3 runs to 13 residues. The CDR3 spells CASSVSDYNEQFF. The CDR3, as DNA: TGTGCCAGCAGCGTATCCGACTACAATGAGCAGTTCTTC.

The chain is built from TRBV4-1 and TRBJ2-5; perhaps TRBD2 as D (5 bases). Germline assignment: CDR1 MGHRA and CDR2 YSYEKL. The length of the CDR3 is 16 residues. Trimming removed 0 bases at V and 1 base at J, with 12 bases between. Written as DNA, the CDR3 is TGCGCCAGCAGCCAAGAGGTGGGTCGGGGCCAAGAGACCCAGTACTTC. Its translation: CASSQEVGRGQETQYF.

This chain uses TRBV9 with TRBJ2-5; 14 nucleotides align to TRBD2. The CDR3 is 17 residues long. Germline V gene lookup returns CDR1 SGDLS and CDR2 YYNGEE. With 4 bases clipped from V and 3 bases from J, the junction kept 8 bases outside the gene matches. The CDR3 nucleotides are TGTGCCAGCAGCCCACGGACTAGCGGGAGGTGGGAAGAGACCCAGTACTTC. The encoded protein is CASSPRTSGRWEETQYF.

The CDR3 DNA reads TGTGCCAGCAGCGCCTCCGGTTCATCGGGGTATGGCTACACCTTC. It specifies CASSASGSSGYGYTF. The chain recombines TRBV9 with TRBJ1-2; D gene unclear. Trimming shortened V by 3 bases and J by 5 bases, and 17 bases separated the two germline ends. This CDR3 spans 15 amino acids. Per the germline V gene, CDR1 is SGDLS and CDR2 is YYNGEE. The entire variable domain, with the rest obtained from reference TRBV9 and TRBJ1-2, is as follows: DSGVTQTPKHLITATGQRVTLRCSPRSGDLSVYWYQQSLDQGLQFLIQYYNGEERAKGNILERFSAQQFPDLHSELNLSSLELGDSALYFCASSASGSSGYGYTFGSGTRLTVV.

The chain recombines TRBV30 with TRBJ1-1; 10 bases fit TRBD1. V shed 5 bases and J 5 bases; nucleotides not matched to a gene: 5. The germline V gene encodes CDR1 GTSNPN and CDR2 SVGIG (reference sequence). The CDR3 is 13 residues long. The CDR3 loop reads CAWEGQGKTEAFF. In nucleotides, the CDR3 is TGTGCCTGGGAGGGACAGGGGAAAACTGAAGCTTTCTTT.

The V call is TRBV10-3, the J call TRBJ2-6; 9 bases fit TRBD2. The germline gives CDR1 ENHRY, CDR2 SYGVKD. This CDR3 has 14 residues. V dropped 10 bases and J dropped 2; count of bases not matched to a gene: 3. CDR3 sequence: CATLAGAGANVLTF. CDR3 coding DNA: TGTGCCACGTTAGCGGGAGCTGGGGCCAACGTCCTGACTTTC.

The rearrangement uses TRBV7-9 and TRBJ1-2; 7 bases agree with TRBD1. This CDR3 contains 13 residues. CDR1 is SEHNR and CDR2 is FQNEAQ in the germline V gene (reference sequence). V shed 5 bases, J shed 4 bases, and the junction held 4 bases outside the gene matches. This CDR3 is CASSRQGFYGYTF. The DNA of the CDR3 is TGTGCCAGCAGCCGACAGGGCTTCTATGGCTACACCTTC.

The gene calls are TRBV7-2 and TRBJ1-2, with 11 bases fitting TRBD1. The CDR3 totals 15 residues. Germline CDR1 reads SGHTA; CDR2 reads FQGNSA. V lost 2 bases, J lost 7 bases, and 6 bases stayed unmatched. DNA for the CDR3: TGTGCCAGCAGCTTATTCGGACAGGGGGCGGGTGGCTACACCTTC. It specifies CASSLFGQGAGGYTF.

The chain links TRBV7-9 to TRBJ2-7; 7 positions match TRBD1. This CDR3 has 13 residues. Germline V gene lookup returns CDR1 SEHNR and CDR2 FQNEAQ (reference sequence). V trimming: 1 base; J trimming: 5 bases; junction bases outside the gene matches: 2. This CDR3 reads CASSLVGTDEQYF. CDR3 nucleotide sequence: TGTGCCAGCAGCTTAGTTGGGACAGACGAGCAGTACTTC.

The gene calls are TRBV6-6 and TRBJ1-2, with TRBD1 matching over 9 bases. The CDR3 totals 15 residues. V shed 2 bases, J shed 5 bases, and the junction held 6 bases outside the gene matches. CDR1 and CDR2 (germline): MNHNY, SVGAGI (reference sequence). The CDR3 reads CASSYEQGAWYGYTF. In DNA form, the CDR3 reads TGTGCCAGCAGTTACGAACAGGGGGCCTGGTATGGCTACACCTTC.